This TCR beta chain was documented in a study of T cell responses to AZD1222 COVID-19 vaccine (dated by TCRdb to about 2021). Broadly, across the study: AZD1222 recipients whose second dose came at about 4 weeks and those whose second dose came at about 12 weeks were combined into one group, since spike-specific TCR depth and breadth did not differ between the two schedules. TCR sequencing covered fewer than 250 trial participants: roughly 200 given two doses of AZD1222 and some 25 given two doses of MenACWY control vaccine. Trial participants were enrolled into age subgroups of 18-55, 56-69 and 70-plus years, which contained around 150, 29 and 61 TCR-sequenced participants, respectively.

The CDR3 regions of human TCRbeta chains were analyzed by immunosequencing. As for the authors' bioinformatics: Repertoire TCRs were checked for matches against a reference library of SARS-CoV-2-specific TCRs that had been generated using the MIRA antigen-specificity platform. Breadth was defined as the fraction of unique TCRs that were SARS-CoV-2-associated, and depth was defined as the fraction of total T cells that were SARS-CoV-2-associated. Using the MIRA data, every spike-specific TCR was mapped to the spike region that the TCR reacted to and assigned to either a CD4 or a CD8 class. Log10-transformed breadth and depth values were compared by one-way ANOVA with Sidak's multiple comparisons tests. TCRdb carries this immuneACCESS record with in-frame sequences only. Its versions omit some clonotypes, under half of them owing to an unresolved V gene in the studies checked, with the rest unexplained. That table is the source of V, J and clone size, and D and trimming were worked out from the DNA. The sample profile shows 95,000 to 110,000 clones; about 89% of them were found once. The ten largest clones take up 6.6% of the sample.

With regard to this clone: The antigen it recognizes is unknown. Base qualities are missing; no much larger clone stands one base away.

Overall study results and their limits: The 56-69-year group was small, and its depth increase did not reach significance, likely because of low power. Vaccine-associated CD4 TCRs spanned the whole spike protein, with dominant responses in regions 160-218 and 743-854. Conclusions about previously exposed vaccinees are limited because only a handful of AZD1222 recipients were SARS-CoV-2 seropositive at baseline. Participants were mostly white British, with more females than males. The authors suggested clonal diversity may have been underestimated. After two AZD1222 doses, spike-specific TCR breadth and depth were significantly higher than at day 0 and than in MenACWY recipients. Because no day 14 peak-response samples were available, the repertoires could be characterized only after the peak T cell response. Epitopes outside the regions mutated in the B.1.351 and B.1.1.7 variants were reportedly recognized by nearly half of the unique spike-specific TCRs.

The sample's time point, from its label and the paper: baseline before first vaccination. Samples from vaccinated people were obtained from the UK trials COV001 and COV002, which included a single-blind randomized controlled phase 2/3 trial of AZD1222 (ChAdOx1 nCoV-19) in healthy adults. For TCRbeta chain sequencing, PBMC samples from trial participants were taken at day 0 and at day 28 after the second dose. Trimming takes 6 bases off V and 0 bases off J; junction bases not matched to a gene: 3. Taken from the germline V gene, the CDR1 and CDR2 loops are MNHEY and SVGAGI. Including the terminal cysteine and phenylalanine, the CDR3 comprises 15 residues. Of the read, only the CDR3 DNA is kept; its 45 bases are in frame from base 1.

This receptor was obtained from an adult in good health. This specimen consisted of peripheral blood, obtained on day 0 of AZD1222 vaccination. Recombination linked TRBV6-5 to TRBJ1-3; 9 bases in the middle match TRBD1. The nucleotides read TGTGCCAGCAGGGGACAGGGTGTCTCTGGAAACACCATATATTTT. Translated, it gives CASRGQGVSGNTIYF.